The source of this T cell receptor (beta chain) is a study of blood T cell repertoires in COVID-19. Study-level background: PBMCs, B-cell-depleted T cells, or T cells were the source of the cDNA or gDNA that made up the material.

Enrolled through a virtual design, the participants were between roughly 18 and 89 years of age and came from fewer than 30 US areas. Donors were grouped by their self-reported clinical history. The CDR3 is made up of 15 amino acids. Germline CDR1 is SGHNT and CDR2 is YYREEE (reference sequence). After removal of 1 base from V and 5 bases from J, the junction contained 4 bases not matched to a gene. In the study's own analysis: How many nucleated cells were present was estimated from reference gene primer amplification. Repertoires were generated with immunoSEQ multiplex PCR, while TCRdb's copy carries only in-frame clones and drops some. Clone size and V and J calls were adopted from that table, with D and trimming inferred from the DNA. This sample has 200,000 to 300,000 clones, with about nine tenths found just once.

The chain combines TRBV5-4 with TRBJ2-1; 9 bases match TRBD1. Sequencing was done on a sample of PBMCs or T cells enriched from blood (not recorded which). This clonotype was obtained from a woman in her thirties or forties with acute COVID-19. CDR3 residues: CASSLLTGGDNEQFF. Written as DNA, the CDR3 is TGTGCCAGCAGCTTGTTGACAGGGGGGGACAATGAGCAGTTCTTC.